A single sample is the source of the 28 T cell receptor beta chains below, sequenced in a study of T cells after yellow fever vaccination. TCRdb re-analysed the 5' RACE reads in MiXCR, keeping a single row per CDR3 protein. This table holds a few hundred thousand distinct CDR3 sequences, 3.5% to 4.5% found once. Here the sequenced sample was PBMCs, taken 15 days after the yellow fever booster vaccination. These receptors originate from a young man who received the YFV17D yellow fever vaccine.

V and J are TRBV18 and TRBJ1-1; D unclear. The CDR3 spans 12 residues. V shed 0 bases and J shed 6 bases, with 5 bases lying between them. Germline V lookup: CDR1 KGHSH, CDR2 LQKENI. Here the CDR3 DNA reads TGTGCCAGCTCACCACCTTTGGCTGAAGCTTTCTTT. Translation: CASSPPLAEAFF.

This clonotype has a handful of counts. The chain links TRBV7-8 to TRBJ2-1; the match to TRBD2 covers 13 bases. Germline CDR1 is SGHVS and CDR2 is FQNEAQ. J lost 9 bases, V lost 4 bases, and 6 bases had no gene match. The CDR3 length is 15 residues. CDR3 nucleotide sequence: TGTGCCAGCAGCTACGGGACTAGCGGGGACGGTGAGCAGTTCTTC. Residues: CASSYGTSGDGEQFF. Based on the CDR3 plus reference TRBV7-8 and TRBJ2-1, the full variable domain is GAGVSQSPRYKVAKRGQDVALRCDPISGHVSLFWYQQALGQGPEFLTYFQNEAQLDKSGLPSDRFFAERPEGSVSTLKIQRTQQEDSAVYLCASSYGTSGDGEQFFGPGTRLTVL.

The table lists this clonotype with a few counts. This chain uses TRBV4-1 with TRBJ1-1; D unresolved. V shed 0 bases and J shed 0 bases, with 14 bases lying between them. CDR3 size: 17 residues. Germline CDR1 and CDR2: MGHRA and YSYEKL. The CDR3 sequence is CASSQEIASLMNTEAFF. CDR3 coding DNA: TGCGCCAGCAGCCAAGAAATCGCCAGCCTAATGAACACTGAAGCTTTCTTT.

This clonotype was seen repeatedly, ten times or more. The chain links TRBV4-3 to TRBJ2-5, with D possibly called TRBD1 or TRBD2 (6 bases each). This CDR3 region has 17 residues. Trimming cost V 1 base and J 4 bases, with 19 bases left between them. Germline CDR1 and CDR2: LGHNA and YSLEER. The CDR3 DNA sequence: TGCGCCAGCAGCCAAGGGTCCCAAGGGGGGACCGGAGAGACCCAGTACTTC. Its protein product is CASSQGSQGGTGETQYF.

The chain employs TRBV6-4 and TRBJ1-6, with a weak D call TRBD1 (5 bases). The length of the CDR3 is 15 residues. The V end lost 2 bases, the J end lost 6 bases, and 11 bases lay between the germline ends. From germline, CDR1 is MRHNA and CDR2 SNTAGT. The CDR3 sequence is CASSDGAGPNSPLHF. CDR3 in DNA: TGTGCCAGCAGTGACGGTGCGGGGCCTAATTCACCCCTCCACTTT.

This clonotype was recorded a few times. This chain uses TRBV27 with TRBJ2-5, with 11 positions matching TRBD2. Germline V gene lookup returns CDR1 MNHEY and CDR2 SMNVEV (reference sequence). V gave up 8 bases and J gave up 3 bases; unmatched junction bases: 8. The CDR3 spans 15 residues. For the CDR3, the DNA is TGTGCCAGCTCCCGTCTAGCGGGGGGAAAAGAGACCCAGTACTTC. Protein product: CASSRLAGGKETQYF.

This clonotype was seen many times. J is TRBJ2-7 and V is TRBV6-1; 10 nucleotides line up with TRBD2. V lost 3 bases and J lost 13; bases outside the gene matches: 9. This CDR3 comprises 13 residues. The germline V gene encodes CDR1 MNHNS and CDR2 SASEGT. The CDR3 DNA is TGTGCCAGCAGTGAGGTGACTAGCGGGTGGCTATACGTC. Its protein is CASSEVTSGWLYV.

This clonotype showed up many times. The chain is built from TRBV2 and TRBJ1-5, with TRBD1 matching 9 bases. The CDR3 spans 12 residues. In germline, CDR1 is SNHLY, CDR2 FYNNEI. J gave up 6 bases and V 7 bases, and 1 base lay outside the gene matches. The CDR3 is CASKTGGQPQHF. For the CDR3, the DNA is TGTGCCAGCAAGACAGGGGGTCAGCCCCAGCATTTT.

In this sample, this clonotype turned up many times. The V gene is TRBV7-6, the J gene TRBJ2-7; D gene uncertain. The V end was cut by 0 bases, the J end by 7 bases, with 7 bases between. The CDR3 is 12 amino acids. Germline-derived CDR1 and CDR2 are SGHVS and FNYEAQ. DNA for the CDR3: TGTGCCAGCAGCTTAGCCTACAGAGAGCAGTACTTC. Protein sequence: CASSLAYREQYF.

This clonotype was observed a handful of times. J is TRBJ2-3 and V is TRBV19, with TRBD1 matching 7 bases. Losses at the gene ends were 3 bases for V and 0 bases for J; bases not matched to a gene: 0. Germline lookup yields CDR1 LNHDA and CDR2 SQIVND (reference sequence). The length of the CDR3 is 14 residues. The CDR3 bases are TGTGCCAGTAGTATGGGACAGAGCACAGATACGCAGTATTTT. Its protein product is CASSMGQSTDTQYF.

This clonotype has a count of ten or more. The J gene is TRBJ1-5, the V gene TRBV5-1; D remains unclear. The CDR3 sequence is 14 residues long. From germline, CDR1 is SGHRS and CDR2 YFSETQ. V was clipped by 2 bases and J by 3 bases, with 9 bases between them. The CDR3 nucleotides are TGCGCCAGCAGCTTAACGGGTCTCAATCAGCCCCAGCATTTT. Its protein is CASSLTGLNQPQHF.

This clonotype appeared many times. The chain joins TRBV6-5 to TRBJ1-2; tentatively, D is TRBD1 (5 bases). Germline assignment: CDR1 MNHEY and CDR2 SVGAGI. Trimming removed 2 bases at V and 2 bases at J, with 9 bases between. The CDR3 runs 14 residues. CDR3 residues: CASSYGGGNYGYTF. The CDR3 DNA reads TGTGCCAGCAGTTACGGGGGGGGGAACTATGGCTACACCTTC.

This chain joins TRBV5-5 and TRBJ2-2; D call uncertain. CDR1 is SGHKS and CDR2 is YYEKEE in the germline V gene (reference sequence). The CDR3 spans 14 residues. The V gene lost 2 bases and the J gene lost 0 bases, with 5 bases spanning the gap. CDR3 residues: CASSFQPNTGELFF. CDR3 bases: TGTGCCAGCAGCTTTCAACCGAACACCGGGGAGCTGTTTTTT.

This clonotype has ten or more counts. The chain is built from TRBV4-2 and TRBJ2-2; D unclear. This CDR3 contains 16 residues. The V end lost 0 bases, the J end lost 2 bases, and 10 bases lay between the germline ends. The V gene's germline CDR1 is LGHNA and CDR2 YNFKEQ. The CDR3 bases are TGTGCCAGCAGCCAAGATGGTGGACCCAACACCGGGGAGCTGTTTTTT. It translates to CASSQDGGPNTGELFF.

In this sample, this clonotype turned up many times. The chain has TRBV20-1 and TRBJ1-4; D may be TRBD1 (6 bases). Looked up from germline, CDR1 is DFQATT and CDR2 is SNEGSKA (reference sequence). The CDR3 spans 15 residues. Trimming cost V 6 bases and J 1 base, with 15 bases left between them. CDR3 amino acids: CSATVGGGTNEKLFF. DNA for the CDR3: TGCAGTGCCACAGTCGGAGGGGGAACTAATGAAAAACTGTTTTTT.

This clonotype was detected ten times or more. The chain carries TRBV20-1 and TRBJ2-5; no firm D call. V shed 0 bases and J shed 5 bases, with 10 bases lying between them. The CDR3 is 13 amino acids. Germline CDR1 is DFQATT and CDR2 is SNEGSKA (reference sequence). This CDR3 reads CSAREARVETQYF. The DNA of the CDR3 is TGCAGTGCTAGAGAGGCCAGAGTGGAGACCCAGTACTTC.

This clonotype was observed many times. The chain combines TRBV3-1 with TRBJ1-1, with 7 nucleotides matching TRBD1. Germline CDR1 reads LGHDT; CDR2 reads YNNKEL (reference sequence). The CDR3 spans 15 residues. J was trimmed by 8 bases and V by 3 bases; bases with no gene match: 12. The CDR3 region has the DNA TGTGCCAGCAGCCACAGGCCCGTACAGGGGAGGGAAGCTTTCTTT. Protein: CASSHRPVQGREAFF.

This clonotype has ten or more counts. The J gene is TRBJ2-3, the V gene TRBV28; no clear D gene. The ends were cut back, 6 bases at V and 0 bases at J, with 10 bases in the middle. The CDR3 is 14 amino acids. Germline V gene lookup returns CDR1 MDHEN and CDR2 SYDVKM. This chain's CDR3 is CASSPESSTDTQYF. CDR3 DNA sequence: TGTGCCAGCAGCCCGGAGAGTAGCACAGATACGCAGTATTTT.

The table lists this clonotype with many counts. The chain combines TRBV12-3 or TRBV12-4 with TRBJ1-4, with 7 bases fitting TRBD1. The CDR3 is 14 amino acids. Trimming took 6 bases from V and 6 from J; bases not matched to a gene: 7. CDR3: CASSHDRADEKLFF. The DNA of the CDR3 is TGTGCCAGCAGCCACGACAGGGCCGATGAAAAACTGTTTTTT.

The V call is TRBV13, the J call TRBJ2-3; D is uncertain. Trimming pared 3 bases from V and 9 bases from J, leaving 7 bases between. The germline CDR1 and CDR2 sequences are PRHDT and FYEKMQ (reference sequence). The CDR3 runs to 11 residues. CDR3 sequence: CASSFQFTQYF. DNA of the CDR3: TGTGCCAGCAGCTTCCAGTTCACGCAGTATTTT.

This clonotype was detected a few times. The CDR3 protein is CAISDRTDQPQHF. CDR3 in DNA: TGTGCCATCAGTGATCGGACAGACCAGCCCCAGCATTTT. The chain uses TRBV10-3 and TRBJ1-5; a possible D gene is TRBD1 (6 bases). Trimming cost V 3 bases and J 7 bases, with 10 bases left between them. Germline V lookup: CDR1 ENHRY, CDR2 SYGVKD. The CDR3 loop spans 13 amino acids.

This clonotype was found a few times. The chain is built from TRBV5-1 and TRBJ2-5, with D possibly matching TRBD2 (5 bases). The CDR3 is made up of 15 amino acids. Deletions cut 0 bases from V and 2 bases from J, with 11 bases between. Germline-derived CDR1 and CDR2 are SGHRS and YFSETQ. CDR3: CASSLGSGRQETQYF. CDR3 sequence (DNA): TGCGCCAGCAGCTTGGGAAGCGGTAGACAAGAGACCCAGTACTTC.

In this sample, this clonotype turned up a few times. The V gene is TRBV5-6, the J gene TRBJ2-7, with 7 bases aligning to TRBD1. The junction had 19 bases not matched to a gene; V was cut back by 2 bases and J by 5 bases. The CDR3 contains 18 residues. Germline loops: CDR1 SGHDT, CDR2 YYEEEE. The DNA for the CDR3 is TGTGCCAGCAGCTTTGTAAGTAAAGGGGGCCTTCGGTTCCACGAGCAGTACGTC. This gives the protein CASSFVSKGGLRFHEQYV.

This clonotype was counted at least ten times. The chain joins TRBV4-3 to TRBJ1-2; D not certain. Germline values: CDR1 LGHNA, CDR2 YSLEER. V lost 0 bases, J lost 2 bases, and 16 bases lay in between. This CDR3 is 17 amino acids long. This chain's CDR3 is CASSQDGEPDTNYGYTF. The CDR3 nucleotides are TGCGCCAGCAGCCAAGACGGCGAACCAGACACGAACTATGGCTACACCTTC.

The chain is built from TRBV6-5 and TRBJ2-6; D uncertain. Trimming left V 10 bases short and J 4 bases short, with 17 bases between. This CDR3 region has 15 residues. Per germline, CDR1 MNHEY and CDR2 SVGAGI. CDR3 nucleotide sequence: TGTGCCATCCGGGCCCTTTCGCTAGGGGCCAACGTCCTGACTTTC. It encodes CAIRALSLGANVLTF.

V usage is TRBV28 and J usage is TRBJ1-2; no clear D. The CDR3 contains 14 residues. Germline V gives CDR1 MDHEN, CDR2 SYDVKM. The V gene lost 6 bases and the J gene lost 1 base, with 12 bases spanning the gap. The CDR3 DNA sequence: TGTGCCAGCAGGTCCTCCGGCCATAACTATGGCTACACCTTC. This translates into CASRSSGHNYGYTF.

In this sample, this clonotype turned up many times. The chain combines TRBV5-1 with TRBJ2-3; weak D call: TRBD2 (6 bases). The CDR3 runs to 14 residues. V lost 4 bases and J lost 2, with 11 bases in between. The germline gives CDR1 SGHRS, CDR2 YFSETQ. The CDR3 region has the DNA TGCGCCAGCAGCATCGGACTACCCACAGATACGCAGTATTTT. Translated: CASSIGLPTDTQYF.

This clonotype was counted only a few times. The chain uses TRBV7-8 and TRBJ2-7; D perhaps matches TRBD1 (6 bases). The V gene lost 4 bases and the J gene lost 10 bases, with 11 bases spanning the gap. This CDR3 comprises 11 residues. Germline CDR1 reads SGHVS; CDR2 reads FQNEAQ. CDR3 region: CASSSQGNQYF. CDR3 sequence (DNA): TGTGCCAGCAGCTCACAGGGAAATCAGTACTTC.